Given below is one T cell receptor beta chain in context. Its antigen remains unknown. Repertoires were generated with immunoSEQ multiplex PCR, while TCRdb's copy carries only in-frame clones and drops some. Counted here are around 20,000 clones, roughly nine tenths occurring once; the ten biggest clones make up 2.5% to 3%. There are 15 residues in the CDR3. J lost 9 bases, V lost 4 bases, and 14 bases had no gene match. Germline values: CDR1 SGHTA, CDR2 FQGNSA. This sample is part of a study of T cells in localized non-small cell lung cancer. Study observations and caveats: Sequencing, confined to only one tumor region, leaves heterogeneity possible. The highest T cell clonality was in uninvolved adjacent lung, above tumor. A median of approximately 50 of the top 100 tumor clones appeared in adjacent lung, which was paired and uninvolved.

This receptor was identified in a woman aged 35-70 years with stage I lung adenocarcinoma. The sequenced sample was peripheral blood, obtained before any cancer treatment. The chain uses TRBV7-2 and TRBJ2-5, with TRBD2 identical over 7 bases. As DNA, the CDR3 is TGTGCCAGCAGCTCCACAGCGGGGCCCTCCCGGGCCCAGTACTTC. This gives the protein CASSSTAGPSRAQYF.